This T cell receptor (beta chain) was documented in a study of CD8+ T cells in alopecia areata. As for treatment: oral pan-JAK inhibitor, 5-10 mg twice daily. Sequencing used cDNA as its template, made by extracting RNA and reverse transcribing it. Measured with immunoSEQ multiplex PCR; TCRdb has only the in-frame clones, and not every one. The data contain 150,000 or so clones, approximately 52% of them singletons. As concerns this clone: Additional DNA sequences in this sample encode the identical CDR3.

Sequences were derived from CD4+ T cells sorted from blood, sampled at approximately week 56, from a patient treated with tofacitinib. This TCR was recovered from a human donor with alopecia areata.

The CDR3 protein is CATSRDRLAGELFF. The CDR3 DNA sequence: TGTGCCACCAGCAGAGATCGGCTAGCCGGGGAGCTGTTTTTT. The J gene is TRBJ2-2, the V gene TRBV15; D gene uncertain. This CDR3 spans 14 amino acids. The V gene lost 0 bases and the J gene lost 6 bases, with 8 bases spanning the gap. Germline V gene sequence: CDR1 LNHNV, CDR2 YYDKDF (reference sequence).